This T cell receptor (beta chain) appears in the sequencing data of a study of blood T cell repertoires in COVID-19. The wider study: Collection of acute and convalescent COVID-19 samples took place in the United States, Italy and Spain. The analysed material was cDNA or gDNA that came from T cells, B-cell-depleted T cells, or PBMCs.

Authors' methods: Amplification of reference gene primers was used by the study to estimate nucleated cell counts. This table comes from immunoSEQ multiplex PCR, and its TCRdb copy is limited to in-frame clones, with some not included. V, J and clone size were drawn from that table, and D and trimming were deduced from the DNA. This table holds approximately 170,000 clones, about 86% found once. Trimming stripped 7 bases from V and 3 bases from J, with 11 bases between. Per germline, CDR1 SGDLS and CDR2 YYNGEE. This CDR3 region has 13 residues. Sequenced sample: peripheral blood. The chain employs TRBV9 and TRBJ1-5, with D perhaps TRBD1 (5 bases). This clonotype was sampled from a woman of 80 years or more with acute or convalescent COVID-19. This CDR3 reads CASGGSDNQPQHF. The CDR3 DNA is TGTGCCAGCGGGGGGTCCGACAATCAGCCCCAGCATTTT.